This T cell receptor beta chain emerged from a study of T cell responses to AZD1222 COVID-19 vaccine. Study outcomes and limitations: Across spike, vaccine-associated CD4 TCRs were found, dominant at 160-218 and 743-854.

Data came from immunoSEQ multiplex PCR; TCRdb stores just in-frame clones and leaves some out. The sample contains more than 85,000 clones, approximately 85% of which appear only once. In the case of this clone: The antigen is not known.

The CDR3 loop spans 14 amino acids. Germline lookup yields CDR1 SEHNR and CDR2 FQNEAQ (reference sequence). The V gene lost 5 bases and the J gene lost 7 bases, with 12 bases spanning the gap. The gene calls are TRBV7-9 and TRBJ1-6; D perhaps matches TRBD1 (6 bases). Sequenced here: peripheral blood, sampled on day 0 of MenACWY control vaccination. This TCR derives from an adult in good health. This CDR3 reads CASSPQGYNSPLHF. The CDR3 DNA is TGTGCCAGCAGCCCTCAGGGGTACAATTCACCCCTCCACTTT.